This T cell receptor beta chain was obtained from a study of T-cell memory formation after mild COVID-19. Points from the study as a whole: Contracting clones localized mainly to CM and EM when CD4+ and mainly to EMRA when CD8+. Memory sampled before infection contained some responding clones, suggesting cross-reactive memory joined. Contracting clones from day 15 to 85 showed balanced CD4/CD8; later expanders favored CD4+.

As regards this clonotype: Its matching antigen is unknown.

The CDR3 sequence is 16 residues long. The germline V gene encodes CDR1 SGHTA and CDR2 FQGNSA. V was cut by 3 bases and J by 4 bases, with 17 bases left in between. A 5'RACE reaction primed in the constant segment made cDNA libraries of TCR alpha and TCR beta, and these carried sample barcodes and UMIs. One entry per CDR3 protein results from TCRdb running MiXCR on the 5' RACE reads. There are 35,000 to 55,000 distinct CDR3 sequences in the sample; approximately 9.7% occur only once, and roughly 12% lies in the top ten. The sequence came from an adult woman who had mild COVID-19 (a few samples of this study predate the infection). Cell type and time point are not known. This rearrangement joins TRBV7-2 to TRBJ2-3, with D unclear. The specimen sequenced was PBMCs or a T cell subset sorted from them (not recorded which). In nucleotides, the CDR3 is TGTGCCAGCAGCTTGTCACCGGCCCCTGGGTCAGATACGCAGTATTTT. It codes for CASSLSPAPGSDTQYF.